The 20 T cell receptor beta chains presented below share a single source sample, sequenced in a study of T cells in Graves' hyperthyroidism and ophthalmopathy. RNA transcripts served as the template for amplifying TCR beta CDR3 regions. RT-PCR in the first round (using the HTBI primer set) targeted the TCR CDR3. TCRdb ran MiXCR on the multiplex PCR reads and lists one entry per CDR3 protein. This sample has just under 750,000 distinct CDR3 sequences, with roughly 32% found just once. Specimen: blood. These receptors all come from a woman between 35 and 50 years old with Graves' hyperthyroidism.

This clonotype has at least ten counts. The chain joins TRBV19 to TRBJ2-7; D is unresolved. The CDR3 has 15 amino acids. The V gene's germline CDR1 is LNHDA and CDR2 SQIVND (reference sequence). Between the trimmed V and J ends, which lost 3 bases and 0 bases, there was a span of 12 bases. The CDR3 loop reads CASSINGIDSYEQYF. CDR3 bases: TGTGCCAGTAGTATTAATGGCATCGACTCCTACGAGCAGTACTTC.

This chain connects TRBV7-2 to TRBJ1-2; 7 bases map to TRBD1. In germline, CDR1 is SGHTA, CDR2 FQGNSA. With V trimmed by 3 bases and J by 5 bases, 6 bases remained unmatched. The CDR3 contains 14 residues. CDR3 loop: CASSFLQGGYGYTF. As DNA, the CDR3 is TGTGCCAGCAGCTTCCTCCAGGGGGGGTATGGCTACACCTTC.

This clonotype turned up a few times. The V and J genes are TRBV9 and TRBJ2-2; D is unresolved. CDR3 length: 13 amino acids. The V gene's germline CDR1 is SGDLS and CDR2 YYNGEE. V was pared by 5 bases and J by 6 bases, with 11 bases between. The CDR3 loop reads CASSLNRAGELFF. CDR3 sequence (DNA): TGTGCCAGCAGTTTAAATAGGGCCGGGGAGCTGTTTTTT.

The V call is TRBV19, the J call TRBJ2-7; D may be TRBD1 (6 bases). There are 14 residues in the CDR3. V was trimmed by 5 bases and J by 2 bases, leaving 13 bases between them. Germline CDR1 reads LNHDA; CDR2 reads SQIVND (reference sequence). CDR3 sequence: CASSRARGAYEQYF. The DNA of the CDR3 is TGTGCCAGTAGTCGGGCCAGGGGAGCCTACGAGCAGTACTTC.

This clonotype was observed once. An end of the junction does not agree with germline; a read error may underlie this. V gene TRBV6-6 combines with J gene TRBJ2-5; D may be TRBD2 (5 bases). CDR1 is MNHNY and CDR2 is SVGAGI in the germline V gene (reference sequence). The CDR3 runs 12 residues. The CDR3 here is CASSYSRETQCF. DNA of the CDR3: TGTGCCAGCAGTTACTCAAGGGAGACCCAGTGCTTC.

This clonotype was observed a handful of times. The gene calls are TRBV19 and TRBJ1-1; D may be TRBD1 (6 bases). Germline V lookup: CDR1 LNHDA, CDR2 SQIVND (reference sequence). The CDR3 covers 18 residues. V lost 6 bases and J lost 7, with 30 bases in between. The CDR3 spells CASRFSDRGEGVPGEAFF. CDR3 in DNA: TGTGCCAGTAGATTTTCCGACCGGGGAGAGGGGGTACCGGGTGAAGCTTTCTTT.

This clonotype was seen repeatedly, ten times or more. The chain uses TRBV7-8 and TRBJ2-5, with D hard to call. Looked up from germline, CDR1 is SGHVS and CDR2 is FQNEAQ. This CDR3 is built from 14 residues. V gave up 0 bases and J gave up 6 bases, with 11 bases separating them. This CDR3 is CASSLAVASKTQYF. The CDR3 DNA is TGTGCCAGCAGCTTAGCGGTGGCTTCGAAGACCCAGTACTTC.

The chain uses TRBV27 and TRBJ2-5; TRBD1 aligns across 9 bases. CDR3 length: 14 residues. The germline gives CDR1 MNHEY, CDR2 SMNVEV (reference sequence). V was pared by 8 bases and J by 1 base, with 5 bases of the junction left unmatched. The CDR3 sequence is CASRRTGVQETQYF. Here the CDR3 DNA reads TGTGCCAGCCGCCGGACAGGGGTCCAAGAGACCCAGTACTTC.

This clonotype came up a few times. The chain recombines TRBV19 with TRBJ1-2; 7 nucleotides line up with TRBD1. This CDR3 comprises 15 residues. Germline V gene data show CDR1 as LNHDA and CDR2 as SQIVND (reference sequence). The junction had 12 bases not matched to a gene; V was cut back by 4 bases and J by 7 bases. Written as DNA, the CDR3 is TGTGCCAGTAGTACCCCAGGGGGGGGGCTTGGTGGCTACACCTTC. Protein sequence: CASSTPGGGLGGYTF.

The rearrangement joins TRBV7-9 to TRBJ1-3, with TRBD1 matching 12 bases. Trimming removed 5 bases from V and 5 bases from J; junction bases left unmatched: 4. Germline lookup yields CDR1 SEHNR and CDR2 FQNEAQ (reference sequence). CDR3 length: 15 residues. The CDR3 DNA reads TGTGCCAGCAGCCACCGGGACAGGGGGCGAAACACCATATATTTT. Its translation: CASSHRDRGRNTIYF.

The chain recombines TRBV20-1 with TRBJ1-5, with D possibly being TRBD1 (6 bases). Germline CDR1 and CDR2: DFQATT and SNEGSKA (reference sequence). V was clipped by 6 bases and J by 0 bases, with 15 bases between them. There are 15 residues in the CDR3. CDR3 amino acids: CSAQGLVYSNQPQHF. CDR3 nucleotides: TGCAGTGCACAGGGCCTAGTTTATAGCAATCAGCCCCAGCATTTT.

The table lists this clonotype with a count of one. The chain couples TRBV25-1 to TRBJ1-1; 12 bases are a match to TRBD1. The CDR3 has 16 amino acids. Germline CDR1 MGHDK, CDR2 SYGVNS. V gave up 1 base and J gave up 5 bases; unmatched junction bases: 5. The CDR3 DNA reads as TGTGCCAGCAGTGAATCCAAGGGACAGGGGGCGACTGAAGCTTTCTTT. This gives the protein CASSESKGQGATEAFF.

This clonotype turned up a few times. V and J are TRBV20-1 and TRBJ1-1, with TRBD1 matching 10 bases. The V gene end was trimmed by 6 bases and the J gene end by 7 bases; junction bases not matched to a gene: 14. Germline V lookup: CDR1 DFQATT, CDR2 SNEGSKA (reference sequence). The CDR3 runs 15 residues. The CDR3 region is CSAAGPGQGMFEAFF. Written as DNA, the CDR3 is TGCAGTGCAGCGGGTCCGGGACAGGGGATGTTTGAAGCTTTCTTT.

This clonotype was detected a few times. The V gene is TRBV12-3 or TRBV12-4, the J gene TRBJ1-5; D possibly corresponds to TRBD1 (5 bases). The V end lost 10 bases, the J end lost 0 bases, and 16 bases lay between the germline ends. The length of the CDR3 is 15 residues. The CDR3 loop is CATLRGKNSNQPQHF. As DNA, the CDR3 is TGTGCCACGCTGAGGGGAAAGAATAGCAATCAGCCCCAGCATTTT.

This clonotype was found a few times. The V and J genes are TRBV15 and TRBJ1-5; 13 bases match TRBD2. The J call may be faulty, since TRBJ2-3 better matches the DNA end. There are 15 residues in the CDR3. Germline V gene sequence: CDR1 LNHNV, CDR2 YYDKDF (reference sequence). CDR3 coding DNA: TGTGCCACCAGTCTTACTAGCGGGGGGGCAGATACGCAGTATTTT. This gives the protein CATSLTSGGADTQYF.

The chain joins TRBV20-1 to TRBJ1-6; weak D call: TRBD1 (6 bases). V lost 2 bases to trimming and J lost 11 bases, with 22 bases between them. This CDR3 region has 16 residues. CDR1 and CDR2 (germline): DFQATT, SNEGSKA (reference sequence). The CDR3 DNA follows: TGCAGTGCTAGATCCCACCCCAGGGGAGGAAATCCACCCCTCCACTTT. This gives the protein CSARSHPRGGNPPLHF.

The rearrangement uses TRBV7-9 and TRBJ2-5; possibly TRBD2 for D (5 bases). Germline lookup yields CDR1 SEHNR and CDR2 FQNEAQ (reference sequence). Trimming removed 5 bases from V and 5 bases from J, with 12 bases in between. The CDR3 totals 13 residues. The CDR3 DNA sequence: TGTGCCAGCAGCCCCGGGATTGGGGAGACCCAGTACTTC. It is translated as CASSPGIGETQYF.

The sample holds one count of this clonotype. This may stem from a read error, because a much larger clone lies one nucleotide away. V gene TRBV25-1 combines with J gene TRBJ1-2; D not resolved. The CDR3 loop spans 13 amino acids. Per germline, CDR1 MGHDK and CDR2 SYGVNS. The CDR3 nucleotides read TGTGCCAGCAGCGTAGAACAGAACTATGGCTACATCTTC. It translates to CASSVEQNYGYIF.

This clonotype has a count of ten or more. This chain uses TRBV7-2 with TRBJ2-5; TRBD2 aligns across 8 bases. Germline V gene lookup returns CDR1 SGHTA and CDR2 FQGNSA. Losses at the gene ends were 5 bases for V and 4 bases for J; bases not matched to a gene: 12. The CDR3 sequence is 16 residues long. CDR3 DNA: TGTGCCAGCAGCACCTACGGTAGCGGGGTGGGAGAGACCCAGTACTTC. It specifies CASSTYGSGVGETQYF.

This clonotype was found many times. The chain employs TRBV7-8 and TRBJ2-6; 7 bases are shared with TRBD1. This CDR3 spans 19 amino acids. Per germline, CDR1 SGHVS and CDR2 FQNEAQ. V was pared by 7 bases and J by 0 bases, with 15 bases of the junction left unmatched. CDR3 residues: CASNPRPGQISSGANVLTF. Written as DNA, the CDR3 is TGTGCCAGCAATCCGAGACCGGGACAGATAAGCTCTGGGGCCAACGTCCTGACTTTC.